The source of this T cell receptor (beta chain) is a study of T cell changes during pregnancy in multiple sclerosis. In germline, CDR1 is MDHEN, CDR2 SYDVKM. V was shortened by 6 bases and J by 1 base, with 13 bases between the two germline ends. This CDR3 spans 14 amino acids. The assay was immunoSEQ multiplex PCR, and TCRdb's table has in-frame clones only and misses some. The data hold tens of thousands of clones, with 94% observed a single time. J is TRBJ2-7 and V is TRBV28, with D perhaps TRBD1 (6 bases). This receptor was obtained from a female donor in good health, enrolled as a control in a pregnancy study. Material: peripheral blood, obtained in the second trimester of pregnancy. In nucleotides, the CDR3 is TGTGCCAGCAGCCCATCCAGGGGTTCCTACGAGCAGTACTTC. Protein: CASSPSRGSYEQYF.